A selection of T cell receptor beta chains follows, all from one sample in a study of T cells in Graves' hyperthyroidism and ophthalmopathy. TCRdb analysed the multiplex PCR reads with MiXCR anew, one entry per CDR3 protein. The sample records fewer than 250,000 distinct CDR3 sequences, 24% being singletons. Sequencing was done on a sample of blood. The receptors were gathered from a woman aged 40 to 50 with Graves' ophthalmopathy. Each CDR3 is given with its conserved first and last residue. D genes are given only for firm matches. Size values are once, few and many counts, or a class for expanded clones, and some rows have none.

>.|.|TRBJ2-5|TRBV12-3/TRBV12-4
TGTGCCAGCTCCCGGGCAGAGTACCAAGAGACCCAGTACTTC
CASSRAEYQETQYF
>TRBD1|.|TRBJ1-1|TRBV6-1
TGTGCCAGCAGAACATCGGGACAGGGGGCTGGGGACACTGAAGCTTTCTTT
CASRTSGQGAGDTEAFF
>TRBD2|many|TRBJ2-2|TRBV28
TGTGCCAGCAGTTTTCCCCTAGCGGGAACCGGGGAGCTGTTTTTT
CASSFPLAGTGELFF
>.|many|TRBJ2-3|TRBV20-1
TGCAGTGCTAACGAGTGGGGGCGGGGGACAGATACGCAGTATTTT
CSANEWGRGTDTQYF
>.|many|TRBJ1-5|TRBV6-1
TGTGCCAGCAGTGAAGTGGGCAGAGGCAATCAGCCCCAGCATTTT
CASSEVGRGNQPQHF
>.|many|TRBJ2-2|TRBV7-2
TGTGCCAGCAGCTCCCGATTCCGGGGTGGGACCGGGGAGCTGTTTTTT
CASSSRFRGGTGELFF
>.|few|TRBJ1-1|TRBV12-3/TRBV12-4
TGTGCCAGCAGTACAGGGACTGAAGCTTTCTTT
CASSTGTEAFF
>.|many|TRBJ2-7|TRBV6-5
TGTGCCAGCAGTTACGGGGGGCGGAAGACAAGCTCCTACGAGCAGTACTTC
CASSYGGRKTSSYEQYF
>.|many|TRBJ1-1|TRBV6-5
TGTGCCAGCGTTACCGCGTTCGGGAGGAACACTGAAGCTTTCTTT
CASVTAFGRNTEAFF
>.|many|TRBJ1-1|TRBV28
TGTGCCAGCATCCGCGACAGGATGAACACTGAAGCTTTCTTT
CASIRDRMNTEAFF
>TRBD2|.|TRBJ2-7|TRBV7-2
TGTGCCAGCAACCTAGCGGGGGGACCCTACGAGCAGTACTTC
CASNLAGGPYEQYF
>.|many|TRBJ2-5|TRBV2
TGTGCCAGCAAAGTACCTTTGCAAGAGACCCAGTACTTC
CASKVPLQETQYF
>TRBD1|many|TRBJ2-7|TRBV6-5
TGTGCCAGCCTCTCCGGGACAGGGGGGTCCGAGCAGTACTTC
CASLSGTGGSEQYF
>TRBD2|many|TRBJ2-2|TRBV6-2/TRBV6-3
TGTGCCAGCTCAACTAGCGGGAGGGCCATCTATCCCGGGGAGCTGTTTTTT
CASSTSGRAIYPGELFF
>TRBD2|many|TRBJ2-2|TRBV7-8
TGTGCCAGCAGCACAGGACTAGCGGGACCTCACACCGGGGAGCTGTTTTTT
CASSTGLAGPHTGELFF
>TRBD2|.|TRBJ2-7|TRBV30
TGTGCCTGGAGTGCGGGACTATTGAACGAGCAGTACTTC
CAWSAGLLNEQYF
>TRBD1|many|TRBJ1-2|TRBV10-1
TGCGCCAGCAGTCCGGGACAGGGCCTCTATGGCTACACCTTC
CASSPGQGLYGYTF
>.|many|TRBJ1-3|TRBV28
TGTGCCAGCAGTTTAGTCCGTTCCTCTGGAAACACCATATATTTT
CASSLVRSSGNTIYF
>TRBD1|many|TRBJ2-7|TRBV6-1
TGTGCCAGCAGTGCCTCCCGGACAGGGGGCGGGGGGGAGTACTTC
CASSASRTGGGGEYF
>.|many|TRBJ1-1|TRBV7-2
TGTGCCAGCAGCTTAGGGGTGGGGGTGAGCGCTTTCTTT
CASSLGVGVSAFF
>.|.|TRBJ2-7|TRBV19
TGTGCCAGTAGTATAACATTCTTGCGGGAGCAGTACTTC
CASSITFLREQYF
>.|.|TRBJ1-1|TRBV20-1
TGCAGTGCTCTGAGGACAGTCGAAGCTTTCTTT
CSALRTVEAFF
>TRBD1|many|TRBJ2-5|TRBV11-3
TGTGCCAGCAGCTCCCGGACAGGGATTCAAGAGACCCAGTACTTC
CASSSRTGIQETQYF
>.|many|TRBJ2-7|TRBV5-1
TGCGCCAGCAGCTTGGATGGACACCCCTCGGGCTACGAGCAGTACTTC
CASSLDGHPSGYEQYF
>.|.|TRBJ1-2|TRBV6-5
TGTGCCAGCAGTTACCAGCCTGACTATGGCTACACCTTC
CASSYQPDYGYTF
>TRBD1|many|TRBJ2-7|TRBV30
TGTGCCTGGAGTCTATCGGGACAGTTGTACTTC
CAWSLSGQLYF
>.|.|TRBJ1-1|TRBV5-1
TGCGCCAGTTCGCCGGTACTCGGCACTGAAGCTTTCTTT
CASSPVLGTEAFF
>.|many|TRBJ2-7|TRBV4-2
TGTGCCAGCAGCCAAGATCTAGCAACATACTACGAGCAGTACTTC
CASSQDLATYYEQYF
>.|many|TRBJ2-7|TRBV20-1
TGCAGCGCTAGGACGGGGACCGGGGAGCAGTACTTC
CSARTGTGEQYF
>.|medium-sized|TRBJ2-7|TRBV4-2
TGTGCCAGCAGCCAACTCCAAGCCTACGAGCAGTACTTC
CASSQLQAYEQYF
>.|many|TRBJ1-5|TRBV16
TGTGCCAGCAGCCAAAGGATGGAGTATAGCAATCAGCCCCAGCATTTT
CASSQRMEYSNQPQHF
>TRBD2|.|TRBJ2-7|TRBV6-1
TGTGCCACCGTAGCGGGAAGCTACGAGCAGTACTTC
CATVAGSYEQYF
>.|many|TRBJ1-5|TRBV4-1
TGCGCCAGCAGCCAAGATCGCAGCGTCAATCAGCCCCAGCATTTT
CASSQDRSVNQPQHF
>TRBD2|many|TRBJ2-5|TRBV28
TGTGCCAGCAGCGCTATAGCGGGACCCGAGACCCAGTACTTC
CASSAIAGPETQYF
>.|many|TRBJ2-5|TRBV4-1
TGCGCCAGCAGCCAAGTCTCTGGCCAAGAGACCCAGTACTTC
CASSQVSGQETQYF
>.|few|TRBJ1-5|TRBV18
TGTGCCAGCTCGTTGAACCAGGGGAACAATCAGCCCCAGCATTTT
CASSLNQGNNQPQHF
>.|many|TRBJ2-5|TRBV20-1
TGCAGCCTCCGAAATGGGGACGTGGGGGGAGAGACCCAGTACTTC
CSLRNGDVGGETQYF
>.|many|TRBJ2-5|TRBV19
TGTGCCAGTAGTATCGCTGGTCTTTATTCCCAAGAGACCCAGTACTTC
CASSIAGLYSQETQYF
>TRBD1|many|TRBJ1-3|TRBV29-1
TGCAGCTCCACAGGGGGCTCTGGAAACACCATATATTTT
CSSTGGSGNTIYF
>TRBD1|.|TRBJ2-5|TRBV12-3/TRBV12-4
TGTGCCAGCAGATCCGAAGACAGGGGGACCAAAGAGACCCAGTACTTC
CASRSEDRGTKETQYF
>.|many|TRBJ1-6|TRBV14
TGTGCCAGCAGCCAACGGGGGATAGGGGTAAATTCACCCCTCCACTTT
CASSQRGIGVNSPLHF
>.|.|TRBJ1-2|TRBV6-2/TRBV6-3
TGTGCCACAGACGAGACGGGATTCGATGGCTACACCTTC
CATDETGFDGYTF
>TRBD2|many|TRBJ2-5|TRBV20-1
TGCAGTGCTAGAGATAAGGGACTAGCGGATCAAGAGACCCAGTACTTC
CSARDKGLADQETQYF
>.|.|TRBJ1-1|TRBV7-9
TGTGCCAGCAGCTTAGCGGGGACGAGGACTGAAGCCTTCTTT
CASSLAGTRTEAFF
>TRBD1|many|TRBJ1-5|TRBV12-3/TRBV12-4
TGTGCCAGCAGTTACGCGAGGACAGGCTTGGGGCAGCCCCAGCATTTT
CASSYARTGLGQPQHF
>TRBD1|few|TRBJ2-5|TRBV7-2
TGTGCCAGCAGCTTAGGGGGACAGGAGCAAGAGACCCAGTACTTC
CASSLGGQEQETQYF
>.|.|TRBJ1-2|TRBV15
TGTGCCACCAGCGAGAACTATGGCTACACCTTC
CATSENYGYTF
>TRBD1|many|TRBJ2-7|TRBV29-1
TGCAGCGTTGACGGACAGGGTTACGAGCAGTACTTC
CSVDGQGYEQYF
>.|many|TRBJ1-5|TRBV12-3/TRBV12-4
TGTGCCAGCAGTTTAGTGGCCAGTAATCAGCCCCAGCATTTT
CASSLVASNQPQHF
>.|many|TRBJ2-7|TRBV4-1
TGCGCCAGCAGCCAAGCATCTAGGGCCGAGCAGTACTTC
CASSQASRAEQYF
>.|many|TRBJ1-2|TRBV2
TGTGCCAGCAGTGAGTCCTCCGGGACACACTATGGCTACACCTTC
CASSESSGTHYGYTF
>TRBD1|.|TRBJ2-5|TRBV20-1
TGCAGTGCTGGGGACAGGGGGCTGGAGACCCAGTACTTC
CSAGDRGLETQYF
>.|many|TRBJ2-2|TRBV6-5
TGTGCCAGCAGTTACCCTAATAACGGAATCACCGGGGAGCTGTTTTTT
CASSYPNNGITGELFF
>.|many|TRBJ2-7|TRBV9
TGTGCCAGCAGCGTAGCTTCCCAGACCGACGAGCAGTACTTC
CASSVASQTDEQYF
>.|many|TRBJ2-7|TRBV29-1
TGCAGCGTTGAAGGTGGGGATTTAGCCTACGAGCAGTACTTC
CSVEGGDLAYEQYF
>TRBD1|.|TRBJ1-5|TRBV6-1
TGTGCCAGCGGACAGGGCCAGCCCCAGCATTTT
CASGQGQPQHF
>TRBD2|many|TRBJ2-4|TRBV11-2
TGTGCCAGCAGCTTAGAGGGACTAGCGGGAGGTGGGGCCAAAAACATTCAGTACTTC
CASSLEGLAGGGAKNIQYF
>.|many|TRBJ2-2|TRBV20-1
TGCAGTCCCCGGCGGGATTGGACCGGGGAGCTGTTTTTT
CSPRRDWTGELFF